This TCR beta chain was documented in a study of siplizumab effects on memory and regulatory T cells. General observations from the study: Proliferating clones, CD4+ or CD8+, lacked an assignable naive or memory phenotype in roughly 75-95% of cases.

Germline CDR1 reads SGHVS; CDR2 reads FNYEAQ. Trimming stripped 5 bases from V and 0 bases from J, with 11 bases between. The CDR3 extends over 15 amino acids. Each sample yielded around 10^5 assayed TCR templates. The table came from immunoSEQ multiplex PCR; TCRdb's copy has only in-frame clones and leaves some out. This repertoire shows about 100,000 clones, more than 85% found once; its top ten account for about 2.4%. Of note for this clone: Its specificity is not known.

Input material: CD4+ T cells sorted from blood. The chain has TRBV7-6 and TRBJ2-1; D gene ambiguous. The TCR was taken from a human donor in good health. Some clones in this sample may be carry-over from other donors' samples. In DNA form, the CDR3 reads TGTGCCAGCAGCCCCACCGTGAGCTCCTACAATGAGCAGTTCTTC. Translated, it gives CASSPTVSSYNEQFF.